This record concerns one T cell receptor (beta chain) sequence. Its antigen is not identified. The sample is drawn from a study of cytomegalovirus exposure and HLA in healthy donors. Study-wide background: Assignment to the Caucasian-associated ancestry cluster applied to roughly 80% of the roughly 420 genotyped donors. Study observations and caveats: Differences between HLA loci emerged in a later analysis of TCR association rates, with DRB1 most and HLA-C fewest. Associated with cytomegalovirus, according to the listing, were around 160 TCR beta chains.

The length of the CDR3 is 18 residues. CDR1 is SGHTS and CDR2 is YDEGEE in the germline V gene. Trimming took 1 base from V and 4 from J; bases not matched to a gene: 10. Primers included in the PCR were 60 Vbeta and 13 Jbeta primers. Clones were read by immunoSEQ multiplex PCR, and TCRdb kept only the in-frame ones, dropping some. This sample has about 150,000 clones, with roughly four fifths found just once. This rearrangement joins TRBV5-8 to TRBJ2-6, with TRBD2 matching 8 bases. This clonotype was obtained from a man between 18 and 29 years old in good health and CMV-seronegative. The source material was PBMCs. Here the CDR3 DNA reads TGTGCCAGCAGCTTGCTCGGGGGGGCATCTCCCGGGGCCAACGTCCTGACTTTC. Amino acid sequence: CASSLLGGASPGANVLTF.